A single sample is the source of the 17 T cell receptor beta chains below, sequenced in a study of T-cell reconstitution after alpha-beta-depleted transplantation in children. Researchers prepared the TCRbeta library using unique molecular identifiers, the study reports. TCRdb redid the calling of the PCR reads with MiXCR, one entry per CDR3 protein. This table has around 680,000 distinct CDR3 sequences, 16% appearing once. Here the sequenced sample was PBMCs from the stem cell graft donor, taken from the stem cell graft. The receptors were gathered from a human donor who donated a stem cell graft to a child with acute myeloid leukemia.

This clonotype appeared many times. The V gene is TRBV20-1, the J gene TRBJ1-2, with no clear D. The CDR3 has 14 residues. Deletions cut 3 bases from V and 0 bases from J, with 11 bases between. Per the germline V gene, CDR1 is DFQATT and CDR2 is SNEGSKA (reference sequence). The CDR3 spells CSASKGLTNYGYTF. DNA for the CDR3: TGCAGTGCTAGTAAAGGGCTTACTAACTATGGCTACACCTTC.

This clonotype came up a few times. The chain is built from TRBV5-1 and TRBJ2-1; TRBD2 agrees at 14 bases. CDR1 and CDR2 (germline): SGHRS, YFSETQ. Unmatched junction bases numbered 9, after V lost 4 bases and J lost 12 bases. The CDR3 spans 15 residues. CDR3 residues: CASSLGLAGGPGQFF. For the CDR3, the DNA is TGCGCCAGCAGCCTAGGACTAGCGGGGGGCCCCGGGCAGTTCTTC.

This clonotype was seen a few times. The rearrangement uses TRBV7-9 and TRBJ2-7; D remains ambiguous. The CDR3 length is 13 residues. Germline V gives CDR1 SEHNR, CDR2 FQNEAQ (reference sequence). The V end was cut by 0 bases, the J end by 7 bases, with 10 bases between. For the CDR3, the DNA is TGTGCCAGCAGCTTAGCTGGCAGAAGAGAGCAGTACTTC. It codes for CASSLAGRREQYF.

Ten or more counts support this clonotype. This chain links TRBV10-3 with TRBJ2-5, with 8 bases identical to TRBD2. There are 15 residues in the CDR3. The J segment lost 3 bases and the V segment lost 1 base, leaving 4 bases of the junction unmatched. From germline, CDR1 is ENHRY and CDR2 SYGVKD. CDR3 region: CAISEWGLGKETQYF. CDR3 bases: TGTGCCATCAGTGAGTGGGGACTAGGAAAAGAGACCCAGTACTTC.

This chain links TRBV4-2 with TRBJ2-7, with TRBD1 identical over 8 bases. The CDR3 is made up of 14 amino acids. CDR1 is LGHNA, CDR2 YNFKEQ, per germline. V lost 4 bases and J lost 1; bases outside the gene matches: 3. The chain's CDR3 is CASSPDRVSYEQYF. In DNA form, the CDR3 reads TGTGCCAGCAGCCCGGACAGGGTATCCTACGAGCAGTACTTC.

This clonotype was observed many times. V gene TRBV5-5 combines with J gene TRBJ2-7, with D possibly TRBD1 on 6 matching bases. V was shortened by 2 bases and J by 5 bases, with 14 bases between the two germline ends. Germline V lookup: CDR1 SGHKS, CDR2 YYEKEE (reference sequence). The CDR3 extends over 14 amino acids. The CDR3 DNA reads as TGTGCCAGCAGCTTTAGCTTCCGGGACAACGAGCAGTACTTC. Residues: CASSFSFRDNEQYF.

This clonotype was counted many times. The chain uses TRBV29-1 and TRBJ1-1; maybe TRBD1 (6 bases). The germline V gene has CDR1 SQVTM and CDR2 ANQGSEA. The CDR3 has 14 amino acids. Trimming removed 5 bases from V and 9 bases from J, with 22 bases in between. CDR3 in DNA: TGCAGCGTTCCGCTAGGAGTACAGGGAAAGCAAGCTTTCTTT. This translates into CSVPLGVQGKQAFF.

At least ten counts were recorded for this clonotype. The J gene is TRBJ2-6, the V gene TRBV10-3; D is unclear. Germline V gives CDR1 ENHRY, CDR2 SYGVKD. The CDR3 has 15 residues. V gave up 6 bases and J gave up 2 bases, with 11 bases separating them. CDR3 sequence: CAISPDSTGANVLTF. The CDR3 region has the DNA TGTGCCATCAGCCCCGACTCTACTGGGGCCAACGTCCTGACTTTC.

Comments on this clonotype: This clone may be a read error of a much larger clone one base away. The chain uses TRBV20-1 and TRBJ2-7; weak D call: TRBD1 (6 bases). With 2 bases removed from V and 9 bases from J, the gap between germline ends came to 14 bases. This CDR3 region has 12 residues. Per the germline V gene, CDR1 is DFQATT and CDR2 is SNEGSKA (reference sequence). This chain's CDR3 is CSARYADSPQYF. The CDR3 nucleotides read TGCAGTGCTAGATATGCGGACAGTCCGCAGTACTTC.

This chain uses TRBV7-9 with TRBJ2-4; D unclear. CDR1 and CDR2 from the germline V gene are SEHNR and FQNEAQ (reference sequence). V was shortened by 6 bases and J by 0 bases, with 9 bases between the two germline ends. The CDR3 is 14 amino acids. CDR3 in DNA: TGTGCCAGCAGTACCAGCCTAGCCAAAAACATTCAGTACTTC. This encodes CASSTSLAKNIQYF. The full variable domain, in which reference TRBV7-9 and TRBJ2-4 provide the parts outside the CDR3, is DTGVSQNPRHKITKRGQNVTFRCDPISEHNRLYWYRQTLGQGPEFLTYFQNEAQLEKSRLLSDRFSAERPKGSFSTLEIQRTEQGDSAMYLCASSTSLAKNIQYFGAGTRLSVL.

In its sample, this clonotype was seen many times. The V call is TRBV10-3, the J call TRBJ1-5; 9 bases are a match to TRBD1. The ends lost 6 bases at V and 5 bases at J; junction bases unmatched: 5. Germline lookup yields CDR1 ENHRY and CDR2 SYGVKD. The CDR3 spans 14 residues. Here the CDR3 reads CAIREDRGYQPQHF. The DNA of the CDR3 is TGTGCCATCAGGGAGGACAGGGGTTATCAGCCCCAGCATTTT.

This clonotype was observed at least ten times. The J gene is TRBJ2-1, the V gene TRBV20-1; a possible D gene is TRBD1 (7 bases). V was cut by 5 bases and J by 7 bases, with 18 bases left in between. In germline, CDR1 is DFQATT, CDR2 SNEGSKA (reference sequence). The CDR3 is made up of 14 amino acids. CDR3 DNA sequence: TGCAGTGCTCCCGCCTCCAGGGGGAGGAATGAGCAGTTCTTC. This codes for CSAPASRGRNEQFF.

CDR3 loop: CASSQGLQSANVLTF. CDR3 coding DNA: TGTGCCAGCAGCCAAGGCCTACAGTCGGCCAACGTCCTGACTTTC. This chain links TRBV14 with TRBJ2-6, with no clear D. V shed 1 base and J shed 6 bases, with 10 bases lying between them. The CDR3 length is 15 residues. Germline V gene sequence: CDR1 SGHDN, CDR2 FVKESK.

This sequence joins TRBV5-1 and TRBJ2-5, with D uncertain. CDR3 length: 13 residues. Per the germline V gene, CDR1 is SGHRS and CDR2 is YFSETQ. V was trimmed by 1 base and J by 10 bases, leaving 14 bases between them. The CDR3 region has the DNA TGCGCCAGCAGCTTGTCGCCCGATTTTGACCAGTACTTC. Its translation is CASSLSPDFDQYF. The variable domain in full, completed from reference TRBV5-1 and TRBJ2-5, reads KAGVTQTPRYLIKTRGQQVTLSCSPISGHRSVSWYQQTPGQGLQFLFEYFSETQRNKGNFPGRFSGRQFSNSRSEMNVSTLELGDSALYLCASSLSPDFDQYFGPGTRLLVL.

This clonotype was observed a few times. For the CDR3, the DNA is TGTGCCAGCAGGTCGGGTGTTGGCGGGGAGCTGTTTTTT. It yields the protein CASRSGVGGELFF. The chain carries TRBV12-3 or TRBV12-4 and TRBJ2-2; D is uncertain. The CDR3 contains 13 residues. Trimming removed 6 bases at V and 7 bases at J, with 12 bases between.

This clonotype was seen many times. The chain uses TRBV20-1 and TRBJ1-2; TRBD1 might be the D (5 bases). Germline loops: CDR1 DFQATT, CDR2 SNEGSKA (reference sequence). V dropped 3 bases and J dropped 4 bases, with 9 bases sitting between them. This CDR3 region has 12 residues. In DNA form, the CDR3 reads TGCAGTGCTAGTCCCCAGGGCTATGGCTACACCTTC. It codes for CSASPQGYGYTF.

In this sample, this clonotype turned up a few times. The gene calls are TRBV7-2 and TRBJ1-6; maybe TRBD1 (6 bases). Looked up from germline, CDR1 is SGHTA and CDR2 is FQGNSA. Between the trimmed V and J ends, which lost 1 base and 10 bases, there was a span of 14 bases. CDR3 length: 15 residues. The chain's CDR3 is CASSLDRGPGSPLHF. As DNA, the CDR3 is TGTGCCAGCAGCTTAGACCGGGGGCCAGGATCACCCCTCCACTTT.